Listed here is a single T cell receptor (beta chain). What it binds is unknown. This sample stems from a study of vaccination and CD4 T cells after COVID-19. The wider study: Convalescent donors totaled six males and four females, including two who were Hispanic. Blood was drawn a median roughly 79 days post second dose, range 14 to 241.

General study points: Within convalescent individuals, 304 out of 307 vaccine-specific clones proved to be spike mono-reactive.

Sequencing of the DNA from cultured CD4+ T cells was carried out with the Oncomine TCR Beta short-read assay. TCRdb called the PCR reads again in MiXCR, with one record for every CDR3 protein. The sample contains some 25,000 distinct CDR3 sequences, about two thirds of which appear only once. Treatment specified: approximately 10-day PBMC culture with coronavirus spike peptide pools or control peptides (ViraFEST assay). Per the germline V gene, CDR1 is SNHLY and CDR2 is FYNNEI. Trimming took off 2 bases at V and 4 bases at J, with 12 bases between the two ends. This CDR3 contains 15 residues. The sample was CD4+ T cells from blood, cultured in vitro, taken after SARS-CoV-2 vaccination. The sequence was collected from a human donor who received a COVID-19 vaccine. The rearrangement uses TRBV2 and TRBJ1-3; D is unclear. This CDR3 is CASSEKGSAGNTIYF. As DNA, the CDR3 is TGTGCCAGCAGTGAAAAGGGCTCTGCAGGAAACACCATATATTTT.